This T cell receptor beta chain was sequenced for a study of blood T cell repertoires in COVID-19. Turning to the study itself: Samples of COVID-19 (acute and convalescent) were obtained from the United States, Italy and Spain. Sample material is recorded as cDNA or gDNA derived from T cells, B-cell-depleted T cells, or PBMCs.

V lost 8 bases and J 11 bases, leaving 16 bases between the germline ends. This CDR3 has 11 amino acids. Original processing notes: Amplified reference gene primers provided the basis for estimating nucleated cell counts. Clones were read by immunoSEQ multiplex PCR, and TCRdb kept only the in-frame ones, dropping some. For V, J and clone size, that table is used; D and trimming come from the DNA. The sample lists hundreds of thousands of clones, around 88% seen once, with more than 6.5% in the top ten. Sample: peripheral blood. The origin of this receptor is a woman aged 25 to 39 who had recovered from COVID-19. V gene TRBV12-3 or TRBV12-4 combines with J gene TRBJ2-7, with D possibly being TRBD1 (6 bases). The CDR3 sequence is CASGVDRFEYF. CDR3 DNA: TGTGCCAGCGGCGTCGACAGGTTTGAGTACTTC.